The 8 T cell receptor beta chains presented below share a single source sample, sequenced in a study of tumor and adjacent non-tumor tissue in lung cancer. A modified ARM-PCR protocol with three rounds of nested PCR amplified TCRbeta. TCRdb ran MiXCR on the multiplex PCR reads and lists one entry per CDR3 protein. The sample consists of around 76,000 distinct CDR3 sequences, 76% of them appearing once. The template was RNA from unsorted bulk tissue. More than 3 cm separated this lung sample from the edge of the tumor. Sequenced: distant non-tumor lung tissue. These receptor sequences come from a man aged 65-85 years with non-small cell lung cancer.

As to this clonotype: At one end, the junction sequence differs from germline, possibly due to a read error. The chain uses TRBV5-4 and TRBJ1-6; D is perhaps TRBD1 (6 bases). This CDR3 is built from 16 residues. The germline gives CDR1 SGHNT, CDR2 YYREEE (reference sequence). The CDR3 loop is CASSYLPGHLNSSLHF. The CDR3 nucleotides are TGTGCCAGTAGCTACTTACCGGGACACCTTAATTCATCCCTCCACTTT. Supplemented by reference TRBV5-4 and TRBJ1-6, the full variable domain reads ETGVTQSPTHLIKTRGQQVTLRCSSQSGHNTVSWYQQALGQGPQFIFQYYREEENGRGNFPPRFSGLQFPNYSSELNVNALELDDSALYLCASSYLPGHLNSSLHFGNGTRLTVT.

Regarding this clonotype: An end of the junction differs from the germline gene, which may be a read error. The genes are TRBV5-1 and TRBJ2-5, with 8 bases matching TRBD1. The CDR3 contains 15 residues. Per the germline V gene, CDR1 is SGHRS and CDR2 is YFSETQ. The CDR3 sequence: CASSPDRVDQETQYF. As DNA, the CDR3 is TGTGCCAGCAGCCCGGACAGGGTGGACCAAGAGACCCAGTACTTC.

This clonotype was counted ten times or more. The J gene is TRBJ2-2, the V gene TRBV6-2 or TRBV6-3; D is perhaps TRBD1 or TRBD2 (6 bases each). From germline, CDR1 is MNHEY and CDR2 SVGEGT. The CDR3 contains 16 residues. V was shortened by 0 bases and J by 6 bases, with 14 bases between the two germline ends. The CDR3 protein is CASSYSSPGEAGELFF. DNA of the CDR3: TGTGCCAGCAGTTACTCGTCACCAGGGGAGGCCGGGGAGCTGTTTTTT.

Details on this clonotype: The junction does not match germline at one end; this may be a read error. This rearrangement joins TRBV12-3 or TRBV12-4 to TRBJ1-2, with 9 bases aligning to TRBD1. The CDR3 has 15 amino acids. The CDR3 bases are TGTGTCAGCAGTGACCGGGACAGGGATAGTTATGGCTACACCTTC. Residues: CVSSDRDRDSYGYTF.

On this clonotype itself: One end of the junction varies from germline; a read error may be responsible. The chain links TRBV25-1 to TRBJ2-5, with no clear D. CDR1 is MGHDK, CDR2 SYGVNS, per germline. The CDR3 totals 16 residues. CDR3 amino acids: CASSGKGRDWKDTQYF. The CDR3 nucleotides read TGTGCCAGCAGTGGGAAGGGCAGAGATTGGAAAGATACCCAGTACTTC.

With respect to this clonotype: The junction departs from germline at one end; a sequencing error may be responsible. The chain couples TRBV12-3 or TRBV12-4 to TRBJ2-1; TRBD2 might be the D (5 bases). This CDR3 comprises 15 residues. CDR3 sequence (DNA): TGTGTCAGCAGTTCGCTAGTGCTAGCCTATAATGAGCAGTTCTTC. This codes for CVSSSLVLAYNEQFF.

CDR3 sequence: CASSPRRIPTGELFF. The CDR3 DNA sequence: TGCGCCAGCAGCCCCAGGAGAATCCCAACTGGGGAGCTGTTTTTT. This sequence joins TRBV4-1 and TRBJ2-2; D is undetermined. V was trimmed by 4 bases and J by 8 bases, leaving 17 bases between them. CDR3 length: 15 amino acids. Germline CDR1 reads MGHRA; CDR2 reads YSYEKL.

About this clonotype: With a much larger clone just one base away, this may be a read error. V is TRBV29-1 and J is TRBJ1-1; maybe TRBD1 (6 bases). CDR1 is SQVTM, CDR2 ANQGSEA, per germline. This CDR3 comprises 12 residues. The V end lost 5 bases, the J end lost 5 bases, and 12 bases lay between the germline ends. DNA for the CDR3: TGCAGCGTTATTAGGGGGACGACTGAAGCTTTCTTT. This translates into CSVIRGTTEAFF.